The 6 T cell receptor beta chains reported below all come from one sample, sequenced in a study of shared clonotypes between healthy human individuals. Here immunoSEQ multiplex PCR was the method, and the copy in TCRdb shows in-frame clones only, minus some. The data hold about 700,000 clones, with around 90% observed a single time. CD45RO negativity and positive selection for CCR7 defined naive CD8 cells, a population that excluded terminally differentiated effector memory CD45RA+ cells. Sequenced sample: naive CD8+ T cells sorted from blood. These receptors all come from a young man in good health.

The rearrangement uses TRBV28 and TRBJ1-3; the D is unclear. The CDR3 loop spans 11 amino acids. V lost 6 bases and J 8 bases, leaving 8 bases between the germline ends. CDR1 is MDHEN, CDR2 SYDVKM, per germline. The CDR3 is CASSPGYTIYF. In DNA form, the CDR3 reads TGTGCCAGCAGCCCGGGGTACACCATATATTTT.

V is TRBV2 and J is TRBJ2-2; the D gene is possibly TRBD1 (5 bases). The CDR3 is made up of 14 amino acids. CDR1 is SNHLY, CDR2 FYNNEI, per germline. Trimming left V 1 base short and J 6 bases short, with 9 bases between. The CDR3 nucleotides read TGTGCCAGCAGTGAAGGAACAGGAGCCGGGGAGCTGTTTTTT. Amino acids: CASSEGTGAGELFF. Supplemented by reference TRBV2 and TRBJ2-2, the full variable domain reads EPEVTQTPSHQVTQMGQEVILRCVPISNHLYFYWYRQILGQKVEFLVSFYNNEISEKSEIFDDQFSVERPDGSNFTLKIRSTKLEDSAMYFCASSEGTGAGELFFGEGSRLTVL.

This clone was recorded many times. The chain is built from TRBV6-1 and TRBJ2-2; 12 nucleotides line up with TRBD2. V lost 1 base and J lost 6; bases outside the gene matches: 0. The CDR3 is made up of 15 amino acids. CDR1 is MNHNS and CDR2 is SASEGT in the germline V gene. CDR3 DNA: TGTGCCAGCAGTGAAGGACTAGCGGGAGCCGGGGAGCTGTTTTTT. Translation: CASSEGLAGAGELFF.

The rearrangement joins TRBV10-3 to TRBJ1-5, with 7 bases identical to TRBD1. The J segment lost 3 bases and the V segment lost 6 bases, leaving 5 bases of the junction unmatched. Germline assignment: CDR1 ENHRY and CDR2 SYGVKD. The CDR3 extends over 14 amino acids. The CDR3 nucleotides are TGTGCCATCAGCCTACAGGGGAACAATCAGCCCCAGCATTTT. It yields the protein CAISLQGNNQPQHF.

This sequence joins TRBV11-2 and TRBJ2-7; D may be TRBD1 (5 bases). This CDR3 is built from 16 residues. V lost 0 bases, J lost 1 base, and 13 bases lay in between. Per germline, CDR1 SGHAT and CDR2 FQNNGV. The CDR3 reads CASSLEGVRVSYEQYF. As DNA, the CDR3 is TGTGCCAGCAGCTTAGAAGGTGTCAGGGTTTCCTACGAGCAGTACTTC. The complete variable domain, with remaining parts taken from reference TRBV11-2 and TRBJ2-7, reads EAGVAQSPRYKIIEKRQSVAFWCNPISGHATLYWYQQILGQGPKLLIQFQNNGVVDDSQLPKDRFSAERLKGVDSTLKIQPAKLEDSAVYLCASSLEGVRVSYEQYFGPGTRLTVT.

This chain connects TRBV23-1 to TRBJ2-7, with 10 nucleotides matching TRBD1. TRBV23-1 is designated an ORF whose function remains uncertain. The V segment lost 2 bases and the J segment 6 bases; nucleotides outside the gene matches: 25. The CDR3 runs 21 residues. The CDR3 reads CASSQTVPGQGIVRVESEQYF. The CDR3 coding sequence is TGCGCCAGCAGTCAAACCGTCCCGGGACAGGGGATAGTTCGGGTCGAAAGCGAGCAGTACTTC.